This T cell receptor (beta chain) was found in a study of blood T cell repertoires in COVID-19. Turning to the study itself: Acute-phase and convalescent COVID-19 samples originated in the United States, Italy and Spain. T cells, B-cell-depleted T cells, or PBMCs provided the cDNA or gDNA that served as material.

Some clones are missing from TCRdb's copy, which holds only in-frame ones; the method was immunoSEQ multiplex PCR. The data contain some 44,000 clones, about nine tenths of them singletons. Sequenced input: peripheral blood. The receptor was derived from a human donor in a cohort sampled during active COVID-19.

CDR3 residues: CASSSGGLAGDEQYF. The DNA for the CDR3 is TGTGCCAGCAGCTCCGGCGGACTAGCGGGAGACGAGCAGTACTTC. The chain uses TRBV7-2 and TRBJ2-7; the match to TRBD2 covers 13 bases. Trimming removed 4 bases from V and 5 bases from J; junction bases left unmatched: 5. The CDR3 covers 15 residues. Germline assignment: CDR1 SGHTA and CDR2 FQGNSA.